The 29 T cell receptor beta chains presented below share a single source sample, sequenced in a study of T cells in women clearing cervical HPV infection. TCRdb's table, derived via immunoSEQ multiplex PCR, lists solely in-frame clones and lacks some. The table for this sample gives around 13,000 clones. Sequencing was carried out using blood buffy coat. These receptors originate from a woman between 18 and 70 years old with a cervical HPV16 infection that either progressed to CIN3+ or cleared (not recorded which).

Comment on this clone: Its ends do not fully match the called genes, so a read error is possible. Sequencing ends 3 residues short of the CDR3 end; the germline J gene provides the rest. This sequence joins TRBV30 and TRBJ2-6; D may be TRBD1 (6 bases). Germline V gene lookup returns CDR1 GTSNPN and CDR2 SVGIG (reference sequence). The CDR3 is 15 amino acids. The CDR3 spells CSWSDRSPGANVLTF. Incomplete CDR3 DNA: TGTTCCTGGAGTGACAGGTCGCCCGGGGCCAACGTC.

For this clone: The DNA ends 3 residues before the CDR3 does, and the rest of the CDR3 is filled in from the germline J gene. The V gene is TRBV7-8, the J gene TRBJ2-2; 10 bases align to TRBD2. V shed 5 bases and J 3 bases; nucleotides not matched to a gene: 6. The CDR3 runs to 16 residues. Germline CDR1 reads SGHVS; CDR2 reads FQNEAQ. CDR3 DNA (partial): TGTGCCAGCAGCCACTTAGCGGGGGGTGACACCGGGGAG. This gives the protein CASSHLAGGDTGE. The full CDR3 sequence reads CASSHLAGGDTGELFF.

The covered CDR3 bases are TGTGCCAGCAGCAACGGACAGGGAGAAAGGGACTATGGT. This encodes CASSNGQGERDYG. From start to end, the CDR3 is CASSNGQGERDYGQYF. The chain carries TRBV7-3 and TRBJ2-4; weak D call: TRBD1 (8 bases). The read halts 3 residues ahead of the CDR3 end, with the missing end drawn from the germline J gene. The germline gives CDR1 SGHTA, CDR2 FQGTGA. The CDR3 covers 16 residues. Combining the CDR3 with reference TRBV7-3 and TRBJ2-4 gives the whole variable domain GAGVSQTPSNKVTEKGKYVELRCDPISGHTALYWYRQSLGQGPEFLIYFQGTGAADDSGLPNDRFFAVRPEGSVSTLKIQRTERGDSAVYLCASSNGQGERDYGQYFGAGTRLSVL.

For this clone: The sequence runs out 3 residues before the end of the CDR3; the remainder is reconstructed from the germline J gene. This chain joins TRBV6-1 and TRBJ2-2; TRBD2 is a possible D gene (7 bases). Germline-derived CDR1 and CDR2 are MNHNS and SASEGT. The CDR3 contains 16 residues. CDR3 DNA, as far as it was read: TGTGCCAGCAGTGTATTAAACAGGGCCGGGGGGTCACCG. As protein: CASSVLNRAGGSP. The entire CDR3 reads CASSVLNRAGGSPLFF.

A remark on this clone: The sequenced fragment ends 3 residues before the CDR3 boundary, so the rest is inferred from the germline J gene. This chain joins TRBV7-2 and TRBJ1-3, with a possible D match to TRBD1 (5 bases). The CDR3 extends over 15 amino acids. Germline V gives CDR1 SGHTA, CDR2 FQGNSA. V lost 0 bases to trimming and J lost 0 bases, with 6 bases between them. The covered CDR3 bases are TGTGCCAGCAGCTTAGCCGGGGGCTCTGGAAACACC. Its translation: CASSLAGGSGNT. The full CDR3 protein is CASSLAGGSGNTIYF.

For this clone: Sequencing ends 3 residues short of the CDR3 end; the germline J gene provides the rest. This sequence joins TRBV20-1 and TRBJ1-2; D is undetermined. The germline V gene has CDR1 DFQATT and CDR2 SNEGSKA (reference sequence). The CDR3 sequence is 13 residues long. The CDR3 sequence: CSASAGRSYDYTF. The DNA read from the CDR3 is TGCAGTGCTAGCGCGGGGAGATCCTACGAC.

CDR3 sequence reads: CSEKGEEGNEQFF. The sequenced CDR3 bases are TGCAGTGAAAAGGGGGAAGAGGGCAATGAG. The chain combines TRBV20-1 with TRBJ2-1, with D possibly TRBD1 on 6 matching bases. The read falls 3 residues short of the CDR3 end, and the missing part is taken from the germline J gene. The V end lost 7 bases, the J end lost 6 bases, and 16 bases lay between the germline ends. There are 13 residues in the CDR3. Germline V gene sequence: CDR1 DFQATT, CDR2 SNEGSKA (reference sequence).

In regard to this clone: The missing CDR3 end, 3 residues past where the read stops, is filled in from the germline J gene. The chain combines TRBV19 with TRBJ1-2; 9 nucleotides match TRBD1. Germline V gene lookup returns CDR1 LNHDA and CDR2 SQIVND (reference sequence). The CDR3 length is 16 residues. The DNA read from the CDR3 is TGTGCCAGTAGTACCCCTTCAACAGGGGGCGCGGGAGGC. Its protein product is CASSTPSTGGAGG. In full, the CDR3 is CASSTPSTGGAGGYTF.

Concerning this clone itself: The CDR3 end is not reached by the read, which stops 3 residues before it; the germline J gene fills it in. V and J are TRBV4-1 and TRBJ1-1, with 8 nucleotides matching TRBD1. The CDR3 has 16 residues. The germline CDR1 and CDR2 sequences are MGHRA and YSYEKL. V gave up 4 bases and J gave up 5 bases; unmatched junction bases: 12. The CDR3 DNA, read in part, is TGCGCCAGCAGCCGAGAAGGAAACACAGGGGGAACTGAA. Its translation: CASSREGNTGGTE. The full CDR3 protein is CASSREGNTGGTEAFF.

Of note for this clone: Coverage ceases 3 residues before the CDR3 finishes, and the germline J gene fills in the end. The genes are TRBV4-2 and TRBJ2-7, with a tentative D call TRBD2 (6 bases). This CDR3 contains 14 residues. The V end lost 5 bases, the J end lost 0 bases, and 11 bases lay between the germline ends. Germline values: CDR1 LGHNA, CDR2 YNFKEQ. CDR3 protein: CASSLGGSSYEQYF. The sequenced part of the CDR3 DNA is TGTGCCAGCAGCTTGGGGGGAAGCTCCTACGAG.

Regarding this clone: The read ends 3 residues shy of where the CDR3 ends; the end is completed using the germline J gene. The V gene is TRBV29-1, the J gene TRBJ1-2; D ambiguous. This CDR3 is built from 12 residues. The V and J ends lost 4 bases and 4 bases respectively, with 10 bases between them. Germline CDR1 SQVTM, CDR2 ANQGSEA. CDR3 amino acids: CSVVKALYGYTF. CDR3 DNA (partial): TGCAGCGTTGTAAAGGCCCTCTATGGC.

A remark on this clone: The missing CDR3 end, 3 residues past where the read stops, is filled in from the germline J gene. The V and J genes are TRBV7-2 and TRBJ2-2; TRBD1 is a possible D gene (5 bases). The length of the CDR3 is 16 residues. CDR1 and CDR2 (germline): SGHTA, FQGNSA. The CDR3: CASSLAGITGANVLFF. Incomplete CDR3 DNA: TGTGCCAGCAGCTTAGCAGGGATTACTGGGGCCAACGTG. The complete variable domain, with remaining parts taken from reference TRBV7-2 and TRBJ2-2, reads GAGVSQSPSNKVTEKGKDVELRCDPISGHTALYWYRQSLGQGLEFLIYFQGNSAPDKSGLPSDRFSAERTGGSVSTLTIQRTQQEDSAVYLCASSLAGITGANVLFFGEGSRLTVL.

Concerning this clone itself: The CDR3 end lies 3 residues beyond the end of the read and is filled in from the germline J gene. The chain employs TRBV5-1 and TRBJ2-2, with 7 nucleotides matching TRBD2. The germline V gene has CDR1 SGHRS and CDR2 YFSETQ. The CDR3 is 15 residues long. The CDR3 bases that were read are TGCGCCAGCAGCCTATCAGGGAGGGCGGATGAAAAG. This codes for CASSLSGRADEK. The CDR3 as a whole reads CASSLSGRADEKLFF.

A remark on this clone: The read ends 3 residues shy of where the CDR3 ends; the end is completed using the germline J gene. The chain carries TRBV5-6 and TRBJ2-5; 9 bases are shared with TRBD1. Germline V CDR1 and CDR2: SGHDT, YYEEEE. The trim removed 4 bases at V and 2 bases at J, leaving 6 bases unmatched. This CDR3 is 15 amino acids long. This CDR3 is CASSTQTGGQETQYF. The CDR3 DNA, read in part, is TGTGCCAGCAGCACGCAGACAGGGGGGCAAGAGACC.

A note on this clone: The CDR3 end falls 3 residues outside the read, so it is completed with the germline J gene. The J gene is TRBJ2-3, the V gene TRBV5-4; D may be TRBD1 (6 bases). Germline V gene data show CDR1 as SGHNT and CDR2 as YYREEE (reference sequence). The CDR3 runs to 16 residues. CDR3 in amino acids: CASSLRDTPRGETQYF. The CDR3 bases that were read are TGTGCCAGCAGCTTGAGGGACACCCCTCGGGGAGAGACG.

CDR3 amino acids: CASSDGQGLIGETQYF. CDR3 bases read: TGCGCCAGCAGCGACGGACAGGGGTTGATTGGAGAGACC. This chain uses TRBV10-1 with TRBJ2-5, with 9 bases aligning to TRBD1. The read comes to an end 3 residues before the CDR3 does, leaving the germline J gene to fill in the end. The CDR3 sequence is 16 residues long. V was clipped by 6 bases and J by 4 bases; unmatched bases: 12. CDR1 is WNHNN, CDR2 SYGVQD, per germline (reference sequence).

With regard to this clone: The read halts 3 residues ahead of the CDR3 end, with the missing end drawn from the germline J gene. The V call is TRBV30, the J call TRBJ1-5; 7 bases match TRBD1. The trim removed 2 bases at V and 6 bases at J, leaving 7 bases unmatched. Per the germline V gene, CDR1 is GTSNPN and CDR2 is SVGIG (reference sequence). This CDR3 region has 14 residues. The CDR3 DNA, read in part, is TGTGCCTGGAGTCCCGGGACAGCCGGTCAGCCC. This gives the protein CAWSPGTAGQP. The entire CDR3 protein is CAWSPGTAGQPQHF.

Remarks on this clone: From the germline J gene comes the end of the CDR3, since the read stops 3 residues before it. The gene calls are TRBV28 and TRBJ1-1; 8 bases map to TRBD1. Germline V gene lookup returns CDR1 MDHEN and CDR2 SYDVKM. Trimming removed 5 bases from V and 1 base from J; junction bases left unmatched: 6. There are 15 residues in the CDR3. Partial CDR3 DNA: TGTGCCAGCAGTCTCCCGACAGGGGCGAACACTGAA. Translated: CASSLPTGANTE. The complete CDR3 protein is CASSLPTGANTEAFF.

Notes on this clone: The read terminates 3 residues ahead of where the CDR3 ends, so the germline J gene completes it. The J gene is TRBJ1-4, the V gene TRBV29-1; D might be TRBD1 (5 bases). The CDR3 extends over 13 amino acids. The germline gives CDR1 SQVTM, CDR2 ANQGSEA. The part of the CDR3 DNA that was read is TGCAGCGTTGGCGAGACAGTTAATTCACCA. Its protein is CSVGETVNSP. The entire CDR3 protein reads CSVGETVNSPLFF.

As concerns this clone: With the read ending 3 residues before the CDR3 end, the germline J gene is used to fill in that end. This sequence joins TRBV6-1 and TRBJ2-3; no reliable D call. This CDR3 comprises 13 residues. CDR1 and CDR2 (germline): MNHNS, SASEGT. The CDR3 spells CASSEESIGTQYF. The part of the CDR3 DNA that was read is TGTGCCAGCAGTGAAGAGAGCATCGGGACG.

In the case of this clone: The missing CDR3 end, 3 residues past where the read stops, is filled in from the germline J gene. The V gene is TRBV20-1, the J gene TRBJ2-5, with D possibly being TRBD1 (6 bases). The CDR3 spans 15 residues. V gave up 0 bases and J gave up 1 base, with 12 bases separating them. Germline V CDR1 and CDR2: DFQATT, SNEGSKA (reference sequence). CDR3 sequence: CSARDSQGLQETQYF. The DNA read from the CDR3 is TGCAGTGCTAGAGATTCACAGGGCCTCCAAGAGACC.

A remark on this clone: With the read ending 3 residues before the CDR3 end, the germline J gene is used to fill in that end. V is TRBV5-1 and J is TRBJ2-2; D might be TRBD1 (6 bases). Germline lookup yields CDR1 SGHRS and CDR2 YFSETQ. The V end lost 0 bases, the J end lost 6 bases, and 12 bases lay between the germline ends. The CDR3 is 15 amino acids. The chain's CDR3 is CASSLVQGSAGELFF. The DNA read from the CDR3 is TGCGCCAGCAGCTTGGTGCAGGGGAGTGCCGGGGAG.

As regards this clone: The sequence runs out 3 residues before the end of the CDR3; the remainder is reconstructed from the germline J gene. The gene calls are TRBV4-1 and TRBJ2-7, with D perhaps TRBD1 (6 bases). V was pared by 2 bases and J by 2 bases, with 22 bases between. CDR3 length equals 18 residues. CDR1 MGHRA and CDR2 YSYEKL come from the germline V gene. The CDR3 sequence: CASSQRGGRQVKTYEQYF. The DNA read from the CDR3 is TGCGCCAGCAGCCAACGGGGTGGCCGACAGGTCAAAACCTACGAG.

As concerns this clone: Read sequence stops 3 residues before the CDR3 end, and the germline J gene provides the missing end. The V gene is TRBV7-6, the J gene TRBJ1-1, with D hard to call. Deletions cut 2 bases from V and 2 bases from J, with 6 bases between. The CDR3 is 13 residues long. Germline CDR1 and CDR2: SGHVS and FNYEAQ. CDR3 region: CASSLQVNTEAFF. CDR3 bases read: TGTGCCAGCAGCTTACAGGTTAACACTGAA.

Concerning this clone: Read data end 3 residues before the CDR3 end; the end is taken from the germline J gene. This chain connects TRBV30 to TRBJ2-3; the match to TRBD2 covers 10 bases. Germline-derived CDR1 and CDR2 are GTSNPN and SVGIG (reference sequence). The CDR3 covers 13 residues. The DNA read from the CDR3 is TGTGCCTGGAGTGTTCCTAGCGGGGGAACG. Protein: CAWSVPSGGT. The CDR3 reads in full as CAWSVPSGGTQYF.

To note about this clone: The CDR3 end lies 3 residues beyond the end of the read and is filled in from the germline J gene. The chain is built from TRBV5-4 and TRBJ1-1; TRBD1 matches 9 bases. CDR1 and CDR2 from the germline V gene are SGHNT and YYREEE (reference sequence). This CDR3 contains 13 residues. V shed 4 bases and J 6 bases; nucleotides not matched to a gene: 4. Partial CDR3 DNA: TGTGCCAGCAGCCCCCGGACAGGGGCTGAA. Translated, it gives CASSPRTGAE. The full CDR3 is CASSPRTGAEAFF.

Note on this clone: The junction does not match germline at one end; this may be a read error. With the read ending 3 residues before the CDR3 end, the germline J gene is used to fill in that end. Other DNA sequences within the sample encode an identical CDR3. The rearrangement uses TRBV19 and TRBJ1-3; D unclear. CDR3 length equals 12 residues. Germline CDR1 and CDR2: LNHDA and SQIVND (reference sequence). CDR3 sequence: CASTPAGNTIYF. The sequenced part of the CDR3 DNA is TGTGCCAGTACGCCAGCGGGAAACACT.

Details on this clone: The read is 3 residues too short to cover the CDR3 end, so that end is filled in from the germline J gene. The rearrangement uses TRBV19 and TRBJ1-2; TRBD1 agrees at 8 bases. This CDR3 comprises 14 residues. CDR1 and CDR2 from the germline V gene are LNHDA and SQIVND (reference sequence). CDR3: CASRPTGVQYDYTF. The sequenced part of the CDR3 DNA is TGTGCCAGTAGACCGACAGGGGTACAGTACGAC.

Incomplete CDR3 DNA: TGTGCCAGCAGGACAGGGGCGGGCGAG. Protein sequence: CASRTGAGE. The full CDR3 protein is CASRTGAGEQYF. V and J are TRBV2 and TRBJ2-7; 8 bases map to TRBD1. The CDR3 end lies 3 residues beyond the end of the read and is filled in from the germline J gene. Trimming removed 6 bases from V and 6 bases from J; junction bases left unmatched: 4. This CDR3 comprises 12 residues. In germline, CDR1 is SNHLY, CDR2 FYNNEI. The complete variable domain, with remaining parts taken from reference TRBV2 and TRBJ2-7, reads EPEVTQTPSHQVTQMGQEVILRCVPISNHLYFYWYRQILGQKVEFLVSFYNNEISEKSEIFDDQFSVERPDGSNFTLKIRSTKLEDSAMYFCASRTGAGEQYFGPGTRLTVT.